Below, one T cell receptor (beta chain) is given with its context. No antigen is known for it. This record belongs to a study of T-cell reconstitution after alpha-beta-depleted transplantation in children. General study findings and limits: Expanded clones from the graft, numbering several hundred, reportedly supplied alpha-beta T cells about two months after transplant. Once a year had passed after transplant, T-cell counts and diversity came mostly from newly produced T cells. TCRbeta diversity was high at day 60 in some patients (a result of surviving recipient T cells and thymic progenitors).

The V end lost 2 bases, the J end lost 5 bases, and 10 bases lay between the germline ends. The germline V gene has CDR1 SGHDT and CDR2 YYEEEE. CDR3 size: 14 residues. This sample's TCRbeta library carried unique molecular identifier barcodes. TCRdb reanalysed the PCR reads using MiXCR and keeps one entry per CDR3 protein. The sample lists about a million distinct CDR3 sequences, 25% to 35% occurring once. Material: PBMCs, mostly from graft donor cells, obtained 360 days after TCRalphabeta/CD19-depleted stem cell transplant. V and J are TRBV5-6 and TRBJ2-2, with D tentatively TRBD2 (5 bases). The TCR comes from a boy younger than two who had a stem cell transplant for SCID, so the T cells may come from the graft donor. The CDR3 loop is CASSFTGGTGELFF. CDR3 sequence (DNA): TGTGCCAGCAGCTTTACTGGCGGGACCGGGGAGCTGTTTTTT.